The TCR beta chain under discussion was sequenced for a study of identical twins. General study points: The degree of excess twin sharing was weaker in beta out-of-frame sequences.

Every sampled donor was Caucasian and healthy. Unique molecular identifiers were present on cDNA, and template switching added a universal primer site. Using its own MiXCR run on the 5' RACE reads, TCRdb lists one record per CDR3 protein. The top ten clones hold more than 3% of a sample with about 260,000 distinct CDR3 sequences, roughly 7% of them seen once. Of note for this clonotype: The target antigen is unknown.

These same records also appear under a second study, on yellow fever vaccine responses in identical twins. That study adds: Twins' vaccine T cell response reportedly gave the appearance of partial convergence and partial personalization.

Sequences were obtained from memory (CD45RO+) T cells sorted from blood. The clonotype was recovered from a woman in her late teens or twenties in good health.

The CDR3: CASSSHGAGGVYGYTF. CDR3 DNA: TGTGCCAGCAGCTCCCATGGGGCAGGGGGCGTTTATGGCTACACCTTC. The chain joins TRBV9 to TRBJ1-2, with TRBD1 matching 8 bases. The germline gives CDR1 SGDLS, CDR2 YYNGEE. J was trimmed by 5 bases and V by 4 bases; bases with no gene match: 13. There are 16 residues in the CDR3.